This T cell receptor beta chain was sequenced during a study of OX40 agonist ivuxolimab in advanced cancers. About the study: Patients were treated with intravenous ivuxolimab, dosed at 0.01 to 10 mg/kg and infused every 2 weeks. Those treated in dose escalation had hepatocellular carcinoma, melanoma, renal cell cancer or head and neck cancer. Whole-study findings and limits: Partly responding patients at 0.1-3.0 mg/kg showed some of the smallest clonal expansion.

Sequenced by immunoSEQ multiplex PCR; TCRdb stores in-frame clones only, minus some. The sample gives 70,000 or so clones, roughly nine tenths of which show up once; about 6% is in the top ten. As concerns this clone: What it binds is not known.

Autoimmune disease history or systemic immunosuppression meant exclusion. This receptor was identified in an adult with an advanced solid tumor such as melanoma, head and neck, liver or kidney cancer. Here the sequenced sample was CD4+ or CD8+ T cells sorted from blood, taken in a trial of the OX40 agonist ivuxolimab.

DNA for the CDR3: TGTGCCAGTAGCATCATGGGGAACACTGAAGCTTTCTTT. This gives the protein CASSIMGNTEAFF. The chain joins TRBV19 to TRBJ1-1; D unclear. The CDR3 is made up of 13 amino acids. Germline-derived CDR1 and CDR2 are LNHDA and SQIVND (reference sequence). Trimming shortened V by 6 bases and J by 1 base, and 9 bases separated the two germline ends.